A single sample is the source of the 29 T cell receptor beta chains below, sequenced in a study of post-analysis software for immune sequencing data. Study outcomes and limitations: Patients carried roughly 5 TRBV segments more frequently than controls did, and TRBV5-6, TRBV5-1 and TRBV20-1 were among them.

Built from TCR beta cDNA, the libraries had unique molecular identifiers in them. A single record per CDR3 protein comes from TCRdb applying MiXCR to the PCR reads. The table records approximately 730,000 distinct CDR3 sequences, 46% of them present only once. These receptors' targets are unknown. The sample was blood. The receptors here all came from a girl aged 10 to 17 with multiple sclerosis.

This clonotype was counted only a few times. V usage is TRBV5-1 and J usage is TRBJ2-7; 9 bases align to TRBD1. V shed 0 bases and J 3 bases; nucleotides not matched to a gene: 7. The CDR3 extends over 16 amino acids. Germline assignment: CDR1 SGHRS and CDR2 YFSETQ. The CDR3 DNA reads as TGCGCCAGCAGCTTGGATGGACAGGGGAATAACTACGAGCAGTACTTC. Translating gives CASSLDGQGNNYEQYF.

The sample holds many counts of this clonotype. The chain links TRBV20-1 to TRBJ2-7; 8 bases agree with TRBD2. Germline-derived CDR1 and CDR2 are DFQATT and SNEGSKA (reference sequence). This CDR3 spans 14 amino acids. V lost 7 bases, J lost 4 bases, and 12 bases stayed unmatched. The CDR3 reads CSEEVLAGPYEQYF. CDR3 sequence (DNA): TGCAGTGAAGAGGTCCTAGCGGGCCCATACGAGCAGTACTTC.

The chain carries TRBV5-1 and TRBJ2-7; the D is unclear. V was pared by 0 bases and J by 2 bases, with 12 bases between. Germline V gene lookup returns CDR1 SGHRS and CDR2 YFSETQ. This CDR3 is 15 amino acids long. In nucleotides, the CDR3 is TGCGCCAGCAGCTTGGTTCCGACATCTACCTACGAGCAGTACTTC. It translates to CASSLVPTSTYEQYF.

V is TRBV20-1 and J is TRBJ1-6; D is unclear. The ends were cut back, 3 bases at V and 9 bases at J, with 15 bases in the middle. CDR3 length: 14 amino acids. In germline, CDR1 is DFQATT, CDR2 SNEGSKA (reference sequence). In DNA, the CDR3 is TGCAGTGCTAGTCCGGGTGTAGGGCGTTCACCCCTCCACTTT. Translation: CSASPGVGRSPLHF.

This clonotype has just a few counts. V is TRBV11-2 and J is TRBJ2-1; no clear D. Trimming left V 5 bases short and J 6 bases short, with 14 bases between. This CDR3 contains 14 residues. The germline V gene has CDR1 SGHAT and CDR2 FQNNGV. Here the CDR3 reads CASSPRVSSNEQFF. The CDR3 nucleotides are TGTGCCAGCAGCCCCCGAGTCAGTAGCAATGAGCAGTTCTTC.

The chain uses TRBV4-1 and TRBJ2-7; D not resolved. The germline V and J ends were trimmed by 4 bases and 5 bases, with 21 bases remaining between them. The CDR3 runs 16 residues. The V gene's germline CDR1 is MGHRA and CDR2 YSYEKL. The CDR3: CASSLRHDAPADEQYF. CDR3 bases: TGCGCCAGCAGCCTAAGACACGACGCCCCAGCCGACGAGCAGTACTTC.

This clonotype was seen a few times. The V and J genes are TRBV12-3 or TRBV12-4 and TRBJ1-1, with D uncertain. This CDR3 contains 13 residues. Trimming pared 5 bases from V and 0 bases from J, leaving 7 bases between. The CDR3: CASSVAVNTEAFF. CDR3 nucleotides: TGTGCCAGCAGTGTGGCGGTGAACACTGAAGCTTTCTTT.

This rearrangement joins TRBV6-5 to TRBJ1-2; D not resolved. The CDR3 has 16 amino acids. The germline V and J ends were trimmed by 3 bases and 2 bases, with 16 bases remaining between them. Germline V gene sequence: CDR1 MNHEY, CDR2 SVGAGI. The CDR3 sequence is CASSYGKRLLNYGYTF. The CDR3 region has the DNA TGTGCCAGCAGTTATGGGAAACGGCTCTTAAACTATGGCTACACCTTC.

The chain is built from TRBV5-6 and TRBJ2-7; 8 nucleotides match TRBD1. Per germline, CDR1 SGHDT and CDR2 YYEEEE. This CDR3 region has 14 residues. After removal of 4 bases from V and 3 bases from J, the junction contained 6 bases not matched to a gene. DNA of the CDR3: TGTGCCAGCAGCACGGGGACAGGCCGCTACGAGCAGTACTTC. Residues: CASSTGTGRYEQYF.

This sequence joins TRBV7-8 and TRBJ2-1, with D uncertain. Between the trimmed V and J ends, which lost 4 bases and 0 bases, there was a span of 13 bases. There are 16 residues in the CDR3. Per germline, CDR1 SGHVS and CDR2 FQNEAQ. CDR3 sequence reads: CASSSLPTASYNEQFF. The CDR3 DNA follows: TGTGCCAGCAGCTCCCTACCAACGGCCTCCTACAATGAGCAGTTCTTC.

This clonotype was counted a few times. The chain uses TRBV10-3 and TRBJ2-3; unclear D gene. This CDR3 spans 13 amino acids. CDR1 and CDR2 from the germline V gene are ENHRY and SYGVKD. Trimming shortened V by 4 bases and J by 0 bases, and 5 bases separated the two germline ends. For the CDR3, the DNA is TGTGCCATCAGTGTAGCTAGCACAGATACGCAGTATTTT. Its translation is CAISVASTDTQYF.

The genes are TRBV5-6 and TRBJ2-3, with a possible D match to TRBD1 (6 bases). The V gene lost 4 bases and the J gene lost 2 bases, with 14 bases spanning the gap. Germline CDR1 is SGHDT and CDR2 is YYEEEE. The CDR3 length is 15 residues. This CDR3 is CASSQQGLLTDTQYF. In DNA form, the CDR3 reads TGTGCCAGCAGCCAACAGGGCCTTCTCACAGATACGCAGTATTTT.

This chain uses TRBV29-1 with TRBJ1-1; 9 positions match TRBD1. The CDR3 is 14 amino acids. Germline V CDR1 and CDR2: SQVTM, ANQGSEA. The V segment lost 3 bases and the J segment 5 bases; nucleotides outside the gene matches: 7. The CDR3 loop reads CSVDHTGGRTEAFF. CDR3 nucleotides: TGCAGCGTTGACCATACAGGGGGCCGGACTGAAGCTTTCTTT.

J is TRBJ2-7 and V is TRBV7-3; perhaps TRBD1 as D (5 bases). The CDR3 has 15 residues. From germline, CDR1 is SGHTA and CDR2 FQGTGA. V was shortened by 2 bases and J by 2 bases, with 13 bases between the two germline ends. Here the CDR3 DNA reads TGTGCCAGCAGCTTAGGAGCAGGGATGACCTACGAGCAGTACTTC. Its protein product is CASSLGAGMTYEQYF.

This clonotype was seen a few times. V usage is TRBV7-8 and J usage is TRBJ1-4; no clear D. The V gene's germline CDR1 is SGHVS and CDR2 FQNEAQ. Trimming took 2 bases from V and 3 from J, leaving 10 bases between them. The CDR3 sequence is 15 residues long. CDR3 DNA sequence: TGTGCCAGCAGCTTAATCTACAGACCTAATGAAAAACTGTTTTTT. Protein product: CASSLIYRPNEKLFF.

The chain employs TRBV25-1 and TRBJ1-2; the match to TRBD1 covers 7 bases. V was clipped by 3 bases and J by 0 bases; unmatched bases: 4. This CDR3 has 15 residues. In germline, CDR1 is MGHDK, CDR2 SYGVNS. The CDR3 nucleotides are TGTGCCAGCAGTGACGGGGACAGATCTAACTATGGCTACACCTTC. Its protein product is CASSDGDRSNYGYTF.

The genes are TRBV5-1 and TRBJ1-2; D may be TRBD1 (5 bases). The germline V gene encodes CDR1 SGHRS and CDR2 YFSETQ. V was trimmed by 0 bases and J by 3 bases, leaving 9 bases between them. This CDR3 is 14 amino acids long. CDR3 in DNA: TGCGCCAGCAGCTTGGGGGGGACTGACTATGGCTACACCTTC. Amino acids: CASSLGGTDYGYTF.

The V call is TRBV20-1, the J call TRBJ2-4; TRBD2 aligns across 10 bases. The tail of the sequence fits TRBJ2-7 better, so the J call may be wrong. From germline, CDR1 is DFQATT and CDR2 SNEGSKA (reference sequence). The CDR3 sequence is 14 residues long. The DNA of the CDR3 is TGCAGTGCTAGGTGGCTAGCGGGAGTAGGCGAGCAGTACTTC. Its translation is CSARWLAGVGEQYF.

The chain links TRBV24-1 to TRBJ2-1; TRBD1 matches at 7 bases. The CDR3 extends over 16 amino acids. The V and J ends lost 5 bases and 0 bases, in that order; junction bases with no gene match: 6. Germline values: CDR1 KGHDR, CDR2 SFDVKD. The CDR3 DNA sequence: TGTGCCACCAGTGCTTGGGGACAGAGCTCCTACAATGAGCAGTTCTTC. This gives the protein CATSAWGQSSYNEQFF.

The rearrangement joins TRBV5-1 to TRBJ2-3; 16 nucleotides align to TRBD2. V lost 4 bases, J lost 4 bases, and 9 bases stayed unmatched. Germline V gene data show CDR1 as SGHRS and CDR2 as YFSETQ. The CDR3 runs 18 residues. CDR3 amino acids: CASSRGLAGGIGADTQYF. The CDR3 coding sequence is TGCGCCAGCAGCCGGGGACTAGCGGGAGGGATTGGTGCAGATACGCAGTATTTT.

The V and J genes are TRBV20-1 and TRBJ1-2, with D perhaps matching TRBD1 (5 bases). The CDR3 spans 14 residues. V was cut by 1 base and J by 4 bases, with 13 bases left in between. Germline CDR1 reads DFQATT; CDR2 reads SNEGSKA (reference sequence). The CDR3 nucleotides read TGCAGTGCTAGAGTCGCCGGACAAGTCTATGGCTACACCTTC. Translating gives CSARVAGQVYGYTF.

This rearrangement joins TRBV5-1 to TRBJ2-3; D perhaps matches TRBD2 (5 bases). V lost 0 bases and J 1 base, leaving 9 bases between the germline ends. CDR3 length equals 15 residues. Germline CDR1 and CDR2: SGHRS and YFSETQ. CDR3 bases: TGCGCCAGCAGCTTGGTGCTTAGCGGCACAGATACGCAGTATTTT. This translates into CASSLVLSGTDTQYF.

The sample holds a few counts of this clonotype. The J gene is TRBJ2-7, the V gene TRBV6-1; 12 positions match TRBD2. Germline CDR1 and CDR2: MNHNS and SASEGT. The junction had 4 bases not matched to a gene; V was cut back by 4 bases and J by 3 bases. The CDR3 runs 15 residues. The CDR3: CASSGGLAGRYEQYF. For the CDR3, the DNA is TGTGCCAGCAGTGGGGGACTAGCGGGTCGCTACGAGCAGTACTTC.

This chain connects TRBV7-6 to TRBJ2-1; 7 bases are a match to TRBD1. The CDR3 is 16 residues long. In germline, CDR1 is SGHVS, CDR2 FNYEAQ. V trimming: 3 bases; J trimming: 7 bases; junction bases outside the gene matches: 12. CDR3 in amino acids: CASSFDRDLRVNEQFF. Written as DNA, the CDR3 is TGTGCCAGCAGCTTCGACAGGGACCTAAGAGTTAATGAGCAGTTCTTC.

The rearrangement uses TRBV15 and TRBJ2-7; the D is unclear. V was clipped by 0 bases and J by 7 bases, with 7 bases between them. This CDR3 comprises 12 residues. In germline, CDR1 is LNHNV, CDR2 YYDKDF (reference sequence). CDR3 DNA: TGTGCCACCAGCAGAGATCGGAATGAGCAGTACTTC. Encoded protein: CATSRDRNEQYF.

V usage is TRBV29-1 and J usage is TRBJ1-2, with D tentatively TRBD1 (5 bases). CDR1 and CDR2 (germline): SQVTM, ANQGSEA. The CDR3 spans 13 residues. The V gene lost 2 bases and the J gene lost 4 bases, with 11 bases spanning the gap. CDR3 in amino acids: CSVERDRLYGYTF. The CDR3 coding sequence is TGCAGCGTTGAAAGGGACCGGCTCTATGGCTACACCTTC.

CDR3 in DNA: TGTGCCAGCAGCCCCCTGGACAGGGCAAAAGATACGCAGTATTTT. The encoded protein is CASSPLDRAKDTQYF. The rearrangement joins TRBV7-9 to TRBJ2-3; the match to TRBD1 covers 8 bases. This CDR3 is 15 amino acids long. Germline CDR1 and CDR2: SEHNR and FQNEAQ (reference sequence). V gave up 5 bases and J gave up 5 bases; unmatched junction bases: 9.

This rearrangement joins TRBV6-2 or TRBV6-3 to TRBJ2-1; D is undetermined. The J call is doubtful: the DNA matches TRBJ2-7 better. CDR1 and CDR2 from the germline V gene are MNHEY and SVGEGT. CDR3 size: 16 residues. The CDR3 coding sequence is TGTGCCAGCAGTTACCAAGTAGGCCACTCCTACAATGAGCAGTACTTC. Its protein is CASSYQVGHSYNEQYF.

In its sample, this clonotype was seen once. J is TRBJ1-3 and V is TRBV29-1; TRBD1 matches 10 bases. J gave up 2 bases and V 6 bases, and 7 bases lay outside the gene matches. The CDR3 is made up of 15 amino acids. The V gene's germline CDR1 is SQVTM and CDR2 ANQGSEA. CDR3 coding DNA: TGCAGCGTCGATGCCGGGACAGGGGCTGGAAACACCATATATTTT. It specifies CSVDAGTGAGNTIYF.